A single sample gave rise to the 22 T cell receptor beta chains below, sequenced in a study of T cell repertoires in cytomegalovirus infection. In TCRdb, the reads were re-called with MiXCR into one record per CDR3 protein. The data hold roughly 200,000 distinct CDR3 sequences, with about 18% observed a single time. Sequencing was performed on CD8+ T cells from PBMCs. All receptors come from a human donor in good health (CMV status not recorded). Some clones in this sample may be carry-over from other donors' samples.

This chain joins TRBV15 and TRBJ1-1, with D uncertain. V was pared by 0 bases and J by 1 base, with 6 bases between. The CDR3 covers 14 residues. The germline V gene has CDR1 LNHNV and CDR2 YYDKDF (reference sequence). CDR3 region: CATSRDRGNTEAFF. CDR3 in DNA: TGTGCCACCAGCAGAGATAGAGGGAACACTGAAGCTTTCTTT.

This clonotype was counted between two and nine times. This CDR3 is CASSLGLGIDEQFF. CDR3 nucleotide sequence: TGTGCCAGCAGCTTAGGGCTAGGGATCGATGAGCAGTTCTTC. This sequence joins TRBV7-9 and TRBJ2-1; D gene unclear. Per germline, CDR1 SEHNR and CDR2 FQNEAQ (reference sequence). This CDR3 spans 14 amino acids. V was cut by 1 base and J by 8 bases, with 12 bases left in between.

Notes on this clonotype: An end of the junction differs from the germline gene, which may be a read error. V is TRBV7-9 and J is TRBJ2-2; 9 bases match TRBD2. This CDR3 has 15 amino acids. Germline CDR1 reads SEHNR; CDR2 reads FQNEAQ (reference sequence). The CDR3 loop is CASSLAGPSTGELFF. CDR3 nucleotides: TGTGCCAGCAGCCTAGCGGGGCCGAGCACCGGGGAGCTGTTTTTT.

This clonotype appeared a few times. As DNA, the CDR3 is TGTGCCATCAGAAATGAACGCTACGAGCAGTACTTC. It encodes CAIRNERYEQYF. The rearrangement uses TRBV10-3 and TRBJ2-7; D gene uncertain. The germline V gene encodes CDR1 ENHRY and CDR2 SYGVKD. The CDR3 covers 12 residues. V was trimmed by 6 bases and J by 3 bases, leaving 9 bases between them.

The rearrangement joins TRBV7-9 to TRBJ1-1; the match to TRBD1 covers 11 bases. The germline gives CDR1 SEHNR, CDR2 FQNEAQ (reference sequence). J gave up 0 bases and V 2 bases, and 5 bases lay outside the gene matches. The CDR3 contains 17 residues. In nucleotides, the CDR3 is TGTGCCAGCAGCTTATCGGGACAGGGGGTGATGAACACTGAAGCTTTCTTT. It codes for CASSLSGQGVMNTEAFF.

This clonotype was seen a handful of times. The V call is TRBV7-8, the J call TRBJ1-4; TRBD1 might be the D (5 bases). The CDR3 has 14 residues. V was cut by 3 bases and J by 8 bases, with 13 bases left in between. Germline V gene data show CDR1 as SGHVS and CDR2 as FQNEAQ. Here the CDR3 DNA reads TGTGCCAGCAGCTTTACAGGATGGAAGGAAAAACTGTTTTTT. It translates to CASSFTGWKEKLFF.

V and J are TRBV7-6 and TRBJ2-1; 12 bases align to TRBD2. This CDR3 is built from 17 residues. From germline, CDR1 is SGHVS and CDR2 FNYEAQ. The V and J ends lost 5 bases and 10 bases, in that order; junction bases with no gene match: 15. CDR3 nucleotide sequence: TGTGCCAGCAGCCCCTCGACTAGCGGGGGCCATGTGACAGAGCAGTTCTTC. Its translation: CASSPSTSGGHVTEQFF.

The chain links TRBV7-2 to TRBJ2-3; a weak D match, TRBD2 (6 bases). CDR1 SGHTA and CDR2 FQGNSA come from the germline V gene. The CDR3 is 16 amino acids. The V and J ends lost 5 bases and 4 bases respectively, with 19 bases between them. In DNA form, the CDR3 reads TGTGCCAGCAGCCTAAGGAGGGAGCCCGGGCCAGATACGCAGTATTTT. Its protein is CASSLRREPGPDTQYF.

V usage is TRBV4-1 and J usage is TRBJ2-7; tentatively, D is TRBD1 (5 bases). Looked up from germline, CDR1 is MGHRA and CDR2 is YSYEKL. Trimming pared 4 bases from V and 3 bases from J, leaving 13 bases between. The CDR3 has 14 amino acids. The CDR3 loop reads CASSPYDQGYEQYF. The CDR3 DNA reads TGCGCCAGCAGCCCATATGATCAGGGCTACGAGCAGTACTTC.

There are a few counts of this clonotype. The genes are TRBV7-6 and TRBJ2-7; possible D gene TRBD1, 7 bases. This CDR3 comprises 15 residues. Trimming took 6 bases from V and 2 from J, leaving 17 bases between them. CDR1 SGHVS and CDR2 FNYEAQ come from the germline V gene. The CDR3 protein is CASRPTSGGTYEQYF. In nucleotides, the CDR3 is TGTGCCAGCAGGCCAACCTCAGGGGGGACCTACGAGCAGTACTTC.

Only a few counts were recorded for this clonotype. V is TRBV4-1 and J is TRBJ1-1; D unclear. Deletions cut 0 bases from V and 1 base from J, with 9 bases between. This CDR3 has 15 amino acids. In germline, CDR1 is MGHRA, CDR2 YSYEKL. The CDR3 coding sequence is TGCGCCAGCAGCCAAGAGCTCCCGTCGAACACTGAAGCTTTCTTT. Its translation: CASSQELPSNTEAFF.

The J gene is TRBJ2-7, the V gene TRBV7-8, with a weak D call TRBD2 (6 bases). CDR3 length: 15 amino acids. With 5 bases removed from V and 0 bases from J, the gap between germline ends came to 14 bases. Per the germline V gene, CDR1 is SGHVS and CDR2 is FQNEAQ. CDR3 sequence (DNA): TGTGCCAGCAGCCCCGTGGGGGGAGCCTCCTACGAGCAGTACTTC. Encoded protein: CASSPVGGASYEQYF.

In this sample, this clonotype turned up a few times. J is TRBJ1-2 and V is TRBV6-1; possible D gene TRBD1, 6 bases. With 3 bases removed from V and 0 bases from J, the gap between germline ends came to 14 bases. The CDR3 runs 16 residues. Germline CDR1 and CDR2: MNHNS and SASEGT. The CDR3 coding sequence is TGTGCCAGCAGTGAGAGGGGGACGGACGCTAACTATGGCTACACCTTC. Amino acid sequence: CASSERGTDANYGYTF.

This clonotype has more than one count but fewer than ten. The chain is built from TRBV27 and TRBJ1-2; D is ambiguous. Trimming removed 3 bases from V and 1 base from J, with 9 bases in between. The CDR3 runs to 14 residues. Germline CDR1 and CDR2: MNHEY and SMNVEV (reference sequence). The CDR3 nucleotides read TGTGCCAGCAGTTTGGCCATGGATAACTATGGCTACACCTTC. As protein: CASSLAMDNYGYTF.

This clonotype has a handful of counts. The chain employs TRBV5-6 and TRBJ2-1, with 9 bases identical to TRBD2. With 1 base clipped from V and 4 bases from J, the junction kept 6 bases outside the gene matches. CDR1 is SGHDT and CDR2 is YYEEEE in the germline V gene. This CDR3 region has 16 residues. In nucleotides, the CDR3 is TGTGCCAGCAGCTTGACAGCGGGGGGTCTTTACAATGAGCAGTTCTTC. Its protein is CASSLTAGGLYNEQFF. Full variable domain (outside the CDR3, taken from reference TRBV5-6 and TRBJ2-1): DAGVTQSPTHLIKTRGQQVTLRCSPKSGHDTVSWYQQALGQGPQFIFQYYEEEERQRGNFPDRFSGHQFPNYSSELNVNALLLGDSALYLCASSLTAGGLYNEQFFGPGTRLTVL.

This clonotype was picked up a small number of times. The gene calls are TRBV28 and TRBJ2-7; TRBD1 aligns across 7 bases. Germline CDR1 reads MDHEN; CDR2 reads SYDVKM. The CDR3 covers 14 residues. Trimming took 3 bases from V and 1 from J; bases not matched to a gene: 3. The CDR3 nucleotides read TGTGCCAGCAGTTTGCTCAGGGGGTCCTACGAGCAGTACTTC. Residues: CASSLLRGSYEQYF.

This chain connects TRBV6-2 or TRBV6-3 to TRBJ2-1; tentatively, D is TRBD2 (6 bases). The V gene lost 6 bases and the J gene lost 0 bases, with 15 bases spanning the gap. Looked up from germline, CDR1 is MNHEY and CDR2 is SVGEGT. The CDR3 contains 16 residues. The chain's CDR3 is CASRTEGPSSYNEQFF. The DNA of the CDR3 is TGTGCCAGCAGGACGGAGGGACCGAGCTCCTACAATGAGCAGTTCTTC.

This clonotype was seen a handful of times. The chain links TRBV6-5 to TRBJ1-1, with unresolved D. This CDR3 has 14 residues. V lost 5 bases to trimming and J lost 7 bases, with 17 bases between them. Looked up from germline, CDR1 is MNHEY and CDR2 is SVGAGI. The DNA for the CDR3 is TGTGCCAGCAGTCGATCTGGATGGGAGATTGAAGCTTTCTTT. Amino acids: CASSRSGWEIEAFF.

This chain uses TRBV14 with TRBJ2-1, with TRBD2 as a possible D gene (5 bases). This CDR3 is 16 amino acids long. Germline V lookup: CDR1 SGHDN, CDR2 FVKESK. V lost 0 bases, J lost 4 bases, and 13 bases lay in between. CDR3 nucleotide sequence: TGTGCCAGCAGCCAAGATAGTCGGACTTTATACAATGAGCAGTTCTTC. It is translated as CASSQDSRTLYNEQFF. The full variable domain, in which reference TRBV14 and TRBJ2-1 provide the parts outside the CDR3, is EAGVTQFPSHSVIEKGQTVTLRCDPISGHDNLYWYRRVMGKEIKFLLHFVKESKQDESGMPNNRFLAERTGGTYSTLKVQPAELEDSGVYFCASSQDSRTLYNEQFFGPGTRLTVL.

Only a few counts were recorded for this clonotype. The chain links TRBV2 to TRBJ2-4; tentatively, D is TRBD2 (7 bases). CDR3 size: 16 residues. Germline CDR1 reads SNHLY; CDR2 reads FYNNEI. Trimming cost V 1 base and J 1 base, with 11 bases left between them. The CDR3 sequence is CASSEGGGAAKNIQYF. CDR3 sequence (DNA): TGTGCCAGCAGTGAAGGGGGGGGCGCTGCCAAAAACATTCAGTACTTC.

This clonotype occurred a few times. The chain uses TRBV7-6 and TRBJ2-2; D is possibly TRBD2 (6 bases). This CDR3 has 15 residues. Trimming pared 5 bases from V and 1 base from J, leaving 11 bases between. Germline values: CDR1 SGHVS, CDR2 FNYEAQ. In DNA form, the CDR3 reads TGTGCCAGCAGCCCCTTCGGGGGGAACACCGGGGAGCTGTTTTTT. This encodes CASSPFGGNTGELFF.

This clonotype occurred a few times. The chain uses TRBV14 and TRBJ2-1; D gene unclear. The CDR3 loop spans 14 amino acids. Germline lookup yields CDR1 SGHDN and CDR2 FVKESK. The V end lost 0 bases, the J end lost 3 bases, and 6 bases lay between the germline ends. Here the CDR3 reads CASSQESSYNEQFF. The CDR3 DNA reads TGTGCCAGCAGCCAAGAGTCTAGCTACAATGAGCAGTTCTTC.